This passage covers 28 T cell receptor beta chains from one sample sequenced in a study of identifying expanded T cells in peripheral blood. The repertoire was sequenced with immunoSEQ multiplex PCR; TCRdb's copy has only in-frame clones and lacks some. Among approximately 90,000 clones listed, about 88% were seen once. Sequenced material: blood. All receptors come from a person aged 18 to 75 in good health.

V and J are TRBV7-7 and TRBJ2-7; possible D gene TRBD1, 7 bases. The V and J ends lost 5 bases and 7 bases respectively, with 15 bases between them. The CDR3 is 13 amino acids. Germline CDR1 and CDR2: SSHAT and FNYEAQ (reference sequence). DNA of the CDR3: TGTGCCAGCAGCGCAGGGGGTGGAGGGGAGCAGTACTTC. Protein: CASSAGGGGEQYF.

The chain has TRBV27 and TRBJ2-2; D ambiguous. CDR1 and CDR2 from the germline V gene are MNHEY and SMNVEV (reference sequence). The V end lost 0 bases, the J end lost 6 bases, and 14 bases lay between the germline ends. This CDR3 is built from 16 residues. In nucleotides, the CDR3 is TGTGCCAGCAGTTTATCCTTGGGTGAGGTCGCCGGGGAGCTGTTTTTT. Protein product: CASSLSLGEVAGELFF.

The chain employs TRBV10-3 and TRBJ1-2; D is ambiguous. V dropped 8 bases and J dropped 4 bases, with 8 bases sitting between them. This CDR3 is 11 amino acids long. Germline CDR1 and CDR2: ENHRY and SYGVKD. The CDR3: CAIGGGYGYTF. Written as DNA, the CDR3 is TGTGCCATCGGTGGAGGCTATGGCTACACCTTC.

This clone occurred once. This chain joins TRBV28 and TRBJ2-1; no definite D call. The CDR3 is made up of 16 amino acids. V was trimmed by 3 bases and J by 0 bases, leaving 12 bases between them. The germline CDR1 and CDR2 sequences are MDHEN and SYDVKM. The CDR3 DNA sequence: TGTGCCAGCAGTTTTGGTCGGGCTCGCTCCTACAATGAGCAGTTCTTC. This codes for CASSFGRARSYNEQFF.

This rearrangement joins TRBV11-3 to TRBJ2-7; D is possibly TRBD2 (6 bases). The CDR3 loop spans 14 amino acids. V was clipped by 6 bases and J by 0 bases, with 12 bases between them. The germline V gene encodes CDR1 SGHNT and CDR2 YENEEA. The chain's CDR3 is CASSLGGNSYEQYF. CDR3 nucleotide sequence: TGTGCCAGCAGTCTCGGGGGAAACTCCTACGAGCAGTACTTC.

A remark on this clone: The identical CDR3 is also encoded by other nucleotide sequences in the sample. The chain recombines TRBV5-1 with TRBJ1-1, with D hard to call. This CDR3 comprises 13 residues. The V end lost 4 bases, the J end lost 0 bases, and 7 bases lay between the germline ends. The V gene's germline CDR1 is SGHRS and CDR2 YFSETQ. CDR3 sequence (DNA): TGCGCCAGCAGCCTGGGATTGAACACTGAAGCTTTCTTT. Its protein product is CASSLGLNTEAFF. Complete variable domain (other parts from reference TRBV5-1 and TRBJ1-1): KAGVTQTPRYLIKTRGQQVTLSCSPISGHRSVSWYQQTPGQGLQFLFEYFSETQRNKGNFPGRFSGRQFSNSRSEMNVSTLELGDSALYLCASSLGLNTEAFFGQGTRLTVV.

This chain links TRBV30 with TRBJ1-1; 12 bases are a match to TRBD1. CDR3 length equals 15 residues. V shed 2 bases, J shed 4 bases, and the junction held 5 bases outside the gene matches. From germline, CDR1 is GTSNPN and CDR2 SVGIG (reference sequence). CDR3 DNA sequence: TGTGCCTGGAGTCCTGGGACAGGGGGCGTCACTGAAGCTTTCTTT. It is translated as CAWSPGTGGVTEAFF.

This chain joins TRBV28 and TRBJ1-1; D uncertain. From germline, CDR1 is MDHEN and CDR2 SYDVKM. V was shortened by 5 bases and J by 5 bases, with 18 bases between the two germline ends. The CDR3 is 15 amino acids. The DNA for the CDR3 is TGTGCCAGCAGTGCCCCTAGATCAACCGGGACTGAAGCTTTCTTT. This translates into CASSAPRSTGTEAFF.

The V call is TRBV19, the J call TRBJ1-2; 9 nucleotides line up with TRBD1. Germline V gene lookup returns CDR1 LNHDA and CDR2 SQIVND (reference sequence). The V gene end was trimmed by 5 bases and the J gene end by 2 bases; junction bases not matched to a gene: 9. This CDR3 contains 16 residues. CDR3 protein: CASSPGDRAENYGYTF. CDR3 bases: TGTGCCAGTAGTCCCGGGGACAGGGCAGAGAACTATGGCTACACCTTC.

The chain is built from TRBV28 and TRBJ1-5; no reliable D call. The germline V and J ends were trimmed by 6 bases and 0 bases, with 6 bases remaining between them. This CDR3 has 13 amino acids. Per germline, CDR1 MDHEN and CDR2 SYDVKM. This CDR3 is CASRGYSNQPQHF. In nucleotides, the CDR3 is TGTGCCAGCAGAGGTTATAGCAATCAGCCCCAGCATTTT.

This chain uses TRBV5-4 with TRBJ1-1; D not certain. Germline V gene data show CDR1 as SGHNT and CDR2 as YYREEE (reference sequence). V was shortened by 0 bases and J by 1 base, with 4 bases between the two germline ends. The CDR3 length is 13 residues. The CDR3 sequence: CASSLDRNTEAFF. CDR3 DNA sequence: TGTGCCAGCAGCTTGGACAGGAACACTGAAGCTTTCTTT.

The chain has TRBV9 and TRBJ2-5, with D possibly matching TRBD1 (5 bases). The CDR3 covers 18 residues. The germline gives CDR1 SGDLS, CDR2 YYNGEE. V was trimmed by 0 bases and J by 0 bases, leaving 18 bases between them. The CDR3 DNA sequence: TGTGCCAGCAGCGTAGGAAACCCGGACAATTCTTACCAAGAGACCCAGTACTTC. This encodes CASSVGNPDNSYQETQYF.

The chain has TRBV6-6 and TRBJ2-7; D is ambiguous. CDR3 length equals 13 residues. V shed 0 bases and J shed 6 bases, with 9 bases lying between them. In germline, CDR1 is MNHNY, CDR2 SVGAGI (reference sequence). CDR3 nucleotides: TGTGCCAGCAGTTACTCTTTCGCCCGCGAGCAGTACTTC. It translates to CASSYSFAREQYF.

V usage is TRBV5-4 and J usage is TRBJ1-6; weak D call: TRBD1 (6 bases). V lost 4 bases to trimming and J lost 5 bases, with 16 bases between them. The CDR3 consists of 16 residues. Germline loops: CDR1 SGHNT, CDR2 YYREEE (reference sequence). CDR3 coding DNA: TGTGCCAGCAGCCACGGAAGGACAGTGGATAATTCACCCCTCCACTTT. It translates to CASSHGRTVDNSPLHF.

The chain has TRBV5-1 and TRBJ2-7; D call uncertain. The CDR3 has 12 residues. Trimming cost V 7 bases and J 5 bases, with 13 bases left between them. CDR1 is SGHRS, CDR2 YFSETQ, per germline. CDR3 DNA sequence: TGCGCCAGCGGATCCCCGACCAACGAGCAGTACTTC. This gives the protein CASGSPTNEQYF. Complete variable domain (other parts from reference TRBV5-1 and TRBJ2-7): KAGVTQTPRYLIKTRGQQVTLSCSPISGHRSVSWYQQTPGQGLQFLFEYFSETQRNKGNFPGRFSGRQFSNSRSEMNVSTLELGDSALYLCASGSPTNEQYFGPGTRLTVT.

The chain is built from TRBV2 and TRBJ2-7; D possibly corresponds to TRBD1 (5 bases). The germline V gene has CDR1 SNHLY and CDR2 FYNNEI. Deletions cut 4 bases from V and 7 bases from J, with 8 bases between. The CDR3 totals 11 residues. Here the CDR3 reads CASSVKGEQYF. CDR3 coding DNA: TGTGCCAGCAGTGTGAAGGGGGAGCAGTACTTC.

The chain carries TRBV6-4 and TRBJ2-1; D is tentatively TRBD1 or TRBD2 (5 bases each). CDR1 is MRHNA, CDR2 SNTAGT, per germline. The CDR3 extends over 14 amino acids. V gave up 5 bases and J gave up 1 base, with 9 bases separating them. CDR3 protein: CASSLGESYNEQFF. The DNA of the CDR3 is TGTGCCAGCAGTCTGGGGGAGTCCTACAATGAGCAGTTCTTC.

The CDR3 nucleotides are TGTGCCAGCAGCTTACAGGGATCCACTGAAGCTTTCTTT. Translated, it gives CASSLQGSTEAFF. The chain combines TRBV7-3 with TRBJ1-1; tentative D call: TRBD1 (5 bases). The germline V gene encodes CDR1 SGHTA and CDR2 FQGTGA. This CDR3 is 13 amino acids long. V was cut by 2 bases and J by 4 bases, with 8 bases left in between.

This CDR3 is CASSVDSGKETQYF. CDR3 nucleotide sequence: TGTGCCAGCAGCGTAGATAGCGGGAAAGAGACCCAGTACTTC. The rearrangement links TRBV9 to TRBJ2-5; 8 bases line up with TRBD2. The CDR3 loop spans 14 amino acids. Germline CDR1 and CDR2: SGDLS and YYNGEE. The trim removed 0 bases at V and 3 bases at J, leaving 1 base unmatched.

The V and J genes are TRBV28 and TRBJ1-1; no reliable D call. The CDR3 is 17 residues long. Germline V gene sequence: CDR1 MDHEN, CDR2 SYDVKM. V was trimmed by 4 bases and J by 0 bases, leaving 18 bases between them. CDR3 residues: CASSSPRTFTLNTEAFF. The CDR3 bases are TGTGCCAGCAGTTCCCCTCGGACTTTTACCCTGAACACTGAAGCTTTCTTT.

The chain combines TRBV5-1 with TRBJ1-6; a possible D gene is TRBD1 (5 bases). Germline CDR1 SGHRS, CDR2 YFSETQ. This CDR3 contains 14 residues. V was trimmed by 2 bases and J by 6 bases, leaving 9 bases between them. The CDR3 loop reads CASSFQGGNSPLHF. For the CDR3, the DNA is TGCGCCAGCAGCTTTCAGGGCGGTAATTCACCCCTCCACTTT. The whole variable domain, remainder taken from reference TRBV5-1 and TRBJ1-6, is KAGVTQTPRYLIKTRGQQVTLSCSPISGHRSVSWYQQTPGQGLQFLFEYFSETQRNKGNFPGRFSGRQFSNSRSEMNVSTLELGDSALYLCASSFQGGNSPLHFGNGTRLTVT.

A note on this clone: The same CDR3 arises from other DNA sequences in this sample as well. The genes are TRBV27 and TRBJ2-1; D is ambiguous. Germline lookup yields CDR1 MNHEY and CDR2 SMNVEV (reference sequence). Trimming removed 8 bases from V and 0 bases from J, with 5 bases in between. The CDR3 has 12 residues. CDR3 nucleotides: TGTGCCAGCCGCAGCTCCTACAATGAGCAGTTCTTC. It specifies CASRSSYNEQFF.

This chain connects TRBV30 to TRBJ2-1, with unresolved D. The length of the CDR3 is 13 residues. The germline V gene encodes CDR1 GTSNPN and CDR2 SVGIG (reference sequence). Trimming took 1 base from V and 4 from J, leaving 8 bases between them. CDR3 sequence (DNA): TGTGCCTGGAGTGAGCAGCGTTACAATGAGCAGTTCTTC. The encoded protein is CAWSEQRYNEQFF.

The chain uses TRBV28 and TRBJ2-5, with D uncertain. Trimming left V 3 bases short and J 7 bases short, with 9 bases between. Germline CDR1 and CDR2: MDHEN and SYDVKM. This CDR3 has 12 residues. The CDR3 DNA sequence: TGTGCCAGCAGTTTCATAAGAGGGACCCAGTACTTC. The encoded protein is CASSFIRGTQYF.

The chain carries TRBV6-5 and TRBJ1-2; perhaps TRBD1 as D (5 bases). Germline CDR1 reads MNHEY; CDR2 reads SVGAGI. The CDR3 extends over 14 amino acids. Trimming took off 5 bases at V and 8 bases at J, with 18 bases between the two ends. The CDR3 here is CASSASWGEGGYTF. The DNA of the CDR3 is TGTGCCAGCAGTGCCTCGTGGGGCGAGGGAGGCTACACCTTC.

The chain uses TRBV5-6 and TRBJ2-3; tentatively, D is TRBD2 (6 bases). Trimming shortened V by 4 bases and J by 1 base, and 25 bases separated the two germline ends. Germline CDR1 SGHDT, CDR2 YYEEEE. CDR3 size: 19 residues. In nucleotides, the CDR3 is TGTGCCAGCAGCCACAGCCCCGGGCGACGGTCTAGCGGCACAGATACGCAGTATTTT. It encodes CASSHSPGRRSSGTDTQYF. Full variable domain (remainder filled in from reference TRBV5-6 and TRBJ2-3): DAGVTQSPTHLIKTRGQQVTLRCSPKSGHDTVSWYQQALGQGPQFIFQYYEEEERQRGNFPDRFSGHQFPNYSSELNVNALLLGDSALYLCASSHSPGRRSSGTDTQYFGPGTRLTVL.

The chain combines TRBV6-5 with TRBJ1-1; 7 positions agree with TRBD1. CDR1 is MNHEY, CDR2 SVGAGI, per germline. J gave up 3 bases and V 4 bases, and 5 bases lay outside the gene matches. The CDR3 length is 14 residues. The CDR3 here is CASSSRDRDTEAFF. For the CDR3, the DNA is TGTGCCAGCAGTTCCCGGGACAGAGACACTGAAGCTTTCTTT.

The chain uses TRBV27 and TRBJ1-5, with D possibly being TRBD1 (6 bases). The germline V gene has CDR1 MNHEY and CDR2 SMNVEV (reference sequence). The CDR3 is made up of 15 amino acids. Trimming shortened V by 6 bases and J by 7 bases, and 19 bases separated the two germline ends. CDR3 protein: CASRTAGGSNQPQHF. Here the CDR3 DNA reads TGTGCCAGCAGAACGGCGGGGGGCTCTAACCAGCCCCAGCATTTT.